A selection of T cell receptor beta chains follows, all from one sample in a study of T cells after somatic rescue of genetic block. Sequencing used immunoSEQ multiplex PCR; TCRdb keeps in-frame clones, though not all of them. The table shows over 95,000 clones, with 75% to 95% occurring only once. The sequencing input was peripheral blood mononuclear cells (PBMCs). These TCRs come from a young woman. Both conserved end residues are part of each CDR3. The D gene is left open where the match is weak. Not all rows give a size; the values are once, few, many and, for expanded clones, a class.

cdr3_aa cdr3_nt j_call d_call v_call clone_size cdr3_length
CASTDGNNEKLFF TGCGCCAGCACGGACGGTAATAATGAAAAACTGTTTTTT TRBJ1-4 . TRBV5-1 . 13
CASSQGTGRPGELFF TGTGCCAGCAGCCAGGGCACAGGGAGGCCCGGGGAGCTGTTTTTT TRBJ2-2 . TRBV7-6 . 15
CAGGDYGYTF TGTGCCGGTGGCGACTATGGCTACACCTTC TRBJ1-2 . TRBV6-5 once 10
CAWTPGQGATDTQYF TGTGCCTGGACCCCGGGACAGGGGGCCACAGATACGCAGTATTTT TRBJ2-3 TRBD1 TRBV30 . 15
CASSLGQGSEAFF TGTGCCAGCAGCTTAGGACAGGGCTCTGAAGCTTTCTTT TRBJ1-1 TRBD1 TRBV7-9 . 13
CASSAATGAGRGYTF TGTGCCAGCAGCGCCGCAACAGGGGCGGGAAGAGGCTACACCTTC TRBJ1-2 TRBD1 TRBV9 . 15
CASSLFPGRQYNEQFF TGCGCCAGCAGCTTGTTTCCAGGGCGACAGTACAATGAGCAGTTCTTC TRBJ2-1 . TRBV5-1 . 16
CASSLAGTGEAFF TGTGCCAGCAGCTTGGCCGGGACAGGAGAAGCTTTCTTT TRBJ1-1 TRBD1 TRBV5-6 . 13
CASSPKGGTDTQYF TGTGCCAGCAGCCCTAAAGGGGGCACAGATACGCAGTATTTT TRBJ2-3 . TRBV13 . 14
CASSPRPEWGEQFF TGCGCCAGCAGCCCTCGTCCAGAATGGGGTGAGCAGTTCTTC TRBJ2-1 . TRBV4-3 . 14
CAWKFRGSPLHF TGTGCCTGGAAGTTCAGGGGATCACCCCTCCACTTT TRBJ1-6 . TRBV30 few 12
CAVRTGGEKLFF TGTGCCGTCCGGACAGGGGGAGAAAAACTGTTTTTT TRBJ1-4 TRBD1 TRBV10-3 . 12
CASSVAGNRDYEQYF TGTGCCAGCAGCGTAGCTGGGAACAGGGACTACGAGCAGTACTTC TRBJ2-7 . TRBV9 . 15
CASSLSPEYNEQFF TGTGCCAGCAGCTTAAGTCCTGAGTACAATGAGCAGTTCTTC TRBJ2-1 . TRBV11-2 once 14
CASSAVTSNTGELFF TGTGCCAGCAGTGCGGTGACTAGCAACACCGGGGAGCTGTTTTTT TRBJ2-2 TRBD2 TRBV2 once 15
CSARTRKEQFF TGCAGTGCTAGGACGAGGAAAGAGCAGTTCTTC TRBJ2-1 . TRBV20-1 . 11
CASSIGQSNTGELFF TGTGCCAGTAGTATAGGGCAGAGCAACACCGGGGAGCTGTTTTTT TRBJ2-2 . TRBV19 once 15
CASSYRGSYGYTF TGTGCCAGCAGTTACAGGGGAAGTTATGGCTACACCTTC TRBJ1-2 TRBD1 TRBV27 . 13
CASSYVVEQPQHF TGTGCCAGCAGTTACGTGGTGGAGCAGCCCCAGCATTTT TRBJ1-5 . TRBV6-6 . 13
CASSVVGTGFDTQYF TGTGCCAGCAGCGTAGTGGGGACAGGGTTCGATACGCAGTATTTT TRBJ2-3 TRBD1 TRBV9 . 15
CASSEAKGAGGHNEQFF TGTGCCAGCAGTGAAGCGAAAGGAGCGGGGGGACACAATGAGCAGTTCTTC TRBJ2-1 TRBD2 TRBV2 . 17
CASSPGRGETQYF TGTGCCAGCAGCCCCGGGAGGGGAGAGACCCAGTACTTC TRBJ2-5 TRBD2 TRBV5-6 . 13
CASSSGLELSF TGTGCCAGTAGTTCGGGACTTGAGTTATCCTTC TRBJ1-2 . TRBV19 few 11
CASSPADPRNEQFF TGTGCCAGTAGTCCAGCGGACCCTCGAAATGAGCAGTTCTTC TRBJ2-1 . TRBV19 . 14
CASSYSGADYGYTF TGTGCCAGCAGTTACTCAGGGGCAGACTATGGCTACACCTTC TRBJ1-2 . TRBV6-6 . 14
CASSSTPRTYPYEQYF TGTGCCAGCAGCTCCACCCCTCGGACTTATCCCTACGAGCAGTACTTC TRBJ2-7 . TRBV7-8 . 16
CASSLEGGETQYF TGTGCCAGCAGCTTAGAGGGGGGGGAGACCCAGTACTTC TRBJ2-5 . TRBV7-8 once 13
CASSSLGLDQPQHF TGCGCCAGCAGCTCCCTAGGATTGGATCAGCCCCAGCATTTT TRBJ1-5 . TRBV5-1 . 14
CASSSRDRGMYEQYF TGTGCCAGCAGCTCCCGGGACAGGGGAATGTACGAGCAGTACTTC TRBJ2-7 TRBD1 TRBV11-1 . 15
CASSPTSGDSYEQYF TGTGCCAGCAGTCCGACTAGCGGAGACTCCTACGAGCAGTACTTC TRBJ2-7 TRBD2 TRBV6-1 . 15
CASSQGDRRYSGNTIYF TGCGCCAGCAGCCAGGGGGACAGGAGATACTCTGGAAACACCATATATTTT TRBJ1-3 TRBD1 TRBV4-1 . 17
CASSHPTGSSGNTIYF TGCGCCAGCAGCCATCCCACAGGGTCCTCTGGAAACACCATATATTTT TRBJ1-3 . TRBV4-1 . 16
CASSLIAGTTDTQYF TGCGCCAGCAGCTTGATCGCGGGGACCACAGATACGCAGTATTTT TRBJ2-3 . TRBV5-1 . 15
CSAYPTGTVYGYTF TGCAGCGCCTACCCGACAGGGACGGTCTATGGCTACACCTTC TRBJ1-2 TRBD1 TRBV29-1 . 14
CASSFRGSTGELFF TGTGCCAGCAGCTTCAGGGGGAGCACCGGGGAGCTGTTTTTT TRBJ2-2 TRBD1 TRBV5-4 . 14
CASSLVGAGANVLTF TGCGCCAGCAGCTTGGTAGGGGCTGGGGCCAACGTCCTGACTTTC TRBJ2-6 . TRBV5-1 . 15
CASSQVIGYEQYF TGTGCCAGCAGCCAAGTAATCGGGTACGAGCAGTACTTC TRBJ2-7 . TRBV14 . 13
CASGGQSYEQYF TGTGCCAGCGGCGGGCAGTCCTACGAGCAGTACTTC TRBJ2-7 . TRBV28 . 12
CASSATGGSEKLFF TGTGCCAGCAGCGCGACAGGGGGAAGTGAAAAACTGTTTTTT TRBJ1-4 TRBD1 TRBV9 . 14
CATQQGMVNQPQHF TGTGCCACCCAACAGGGAATGGTCAATCAGCCCCAGCATTTT TRBJ1-5 . TRBV6-6 few 14
CASSSLRGRSGVLGNTIYF TGTGCCAGCAGCTCACTTAGAGGCCGTTCGGGAGTCCTTGGAAACACCATATATTTT TRBJ1-3 . TRBV7-9 . 19
CASSPRTSGGAGETQYF TGTGCCAGCAGCCCTAGGACTAGCGGGGGGGCCGGAGAGACCCAGTACTTC TRBJ2-5 TRBD2 TRBV7-2 . 17
CASSLGQTNSPLHF TGCGCCAGCAGCTTGGGACAGACAAATTCACCCCTCCACTTT TRBJ1-6 . TRBV5-1 . 14
CASTPQVGGNIGELFF TGTGCCAGCACCCCCCAAGTCGGCGGGAACATCGGGGAGCTGTTTTTT TRBJ2-2 . TRBV11-2 . 16
CASTRGSNEQFF TGTGCCAGCACAAGGGGGAGCAATGAGCAGTTCTTC TRBJ2-1 . TRBV6-5 . 12
CASSPWRAGGRSYEQYF TGTGCCAGCAGCCCATGGAGGGCGGGAGGGAGGTCCTACGAGCAGTACTTC TRBJ2-7 TRBD2 TRBV7-8 . 17
CASSFTGDRGPNSPLHF TGTGCCAGCAGTTTCACAGGGGACAGGGGTCCTAATTCACCCCTCCACTTT TRBJ1-6 TRBD1 TRBV7-9 few 17
CASSVVPTGTEAFF TGTGCCAGCAGCGTAGTACCGACGGGCACTGAAGCTTTCTTT TRBJ1-1 . TRBV9 . 14
CASTRGIPGNTIYF TGTGCCAGCACTCGGGGCATCCCTGGAAACACCATATATTTT TRBJ1-3 . TRBV9 . 14
CASSLGTGGEKLFF TGTGCCAGCAGCTTGGGGACAGGGGGCGAAAAACTGTTTTTT TRBJ1-4 TRBD1 TRBV13 . 14
CASSFSYSGASYNEQFF TGTGCCAGCAGCTTCTCTTATAGCGGGGCCTCCTACAATGAGCAGTTCTTC TRBJ2-1 TRBD2 TRBV9 . 17
CSVDFGNEQFF TGCAGCGTTGATTTCGGCAATGAGCAGTTCTTC TRBJ2-1 . TRBV29-1 few 11
CASSLSQGLRYGYTF TGTGCCAGCAGTTTATCACAGGGCCTGAGGTATGGCTACACCTTC TRBJ1-2 . TRBV27 . 15
CASSPRATDTQYF TGTGCCAGCAGCCCCCGGGCGACAGATACGCAGTATTTT TRBJ2-3 . TRBV4-2 . 13
CASSSAERLQETQYF TGTGCCAGCAGCTCCGCGGAGCGCCTACAAGAGACCCAGTACTTC TRBJ2-5 . TRBV13 . 15
CASSSRVGPDDEQFF TGCGCCAGCAGCTCGAGGGTGGGGCCAGACGATGAGCAGTTCTTC TRBJ2-1 . TRBV5-1 . 15
CASSPPSDVGTQYF TGTGCCAGCTCACCTCCGTCGGATGTTGGGACCCAGTACTTC TRBJ2-5 . TRBV18 . 14